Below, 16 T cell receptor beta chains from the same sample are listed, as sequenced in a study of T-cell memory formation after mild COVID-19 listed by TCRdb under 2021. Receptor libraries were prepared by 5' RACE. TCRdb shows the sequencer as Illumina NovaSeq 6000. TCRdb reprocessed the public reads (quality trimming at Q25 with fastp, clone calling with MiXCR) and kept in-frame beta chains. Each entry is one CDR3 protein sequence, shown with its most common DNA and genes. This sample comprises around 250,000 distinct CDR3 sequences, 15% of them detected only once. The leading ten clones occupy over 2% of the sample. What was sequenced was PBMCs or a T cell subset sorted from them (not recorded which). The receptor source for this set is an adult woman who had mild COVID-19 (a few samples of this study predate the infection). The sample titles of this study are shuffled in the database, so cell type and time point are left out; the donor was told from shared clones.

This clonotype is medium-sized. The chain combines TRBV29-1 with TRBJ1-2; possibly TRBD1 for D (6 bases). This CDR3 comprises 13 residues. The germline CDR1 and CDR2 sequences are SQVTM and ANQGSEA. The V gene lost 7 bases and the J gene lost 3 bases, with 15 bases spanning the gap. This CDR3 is CSAGTGIHYGYTF. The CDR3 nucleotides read TGCAGCGCTGGAACAGGGATTCACTATGGCTACACCTTC.

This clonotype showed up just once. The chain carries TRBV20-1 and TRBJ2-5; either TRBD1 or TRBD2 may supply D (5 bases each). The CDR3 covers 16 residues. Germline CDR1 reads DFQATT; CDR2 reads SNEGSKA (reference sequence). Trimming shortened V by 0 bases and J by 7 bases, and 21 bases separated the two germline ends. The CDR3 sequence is CSARDVALQAAGTQYF. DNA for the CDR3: TGCAGTGCTAGAGATGTAGCTTTACAGGCCGCGGGGACCCAGTACTTC.

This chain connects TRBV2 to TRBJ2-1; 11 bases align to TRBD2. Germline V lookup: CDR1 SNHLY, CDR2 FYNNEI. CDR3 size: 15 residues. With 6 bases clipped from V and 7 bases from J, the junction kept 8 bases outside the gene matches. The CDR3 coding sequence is TGTGCCAGCAGAACCCTAGCGGGAGGCAGGAATGAGCAGTTCTTC. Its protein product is CASRTLAGGRNEQFF.

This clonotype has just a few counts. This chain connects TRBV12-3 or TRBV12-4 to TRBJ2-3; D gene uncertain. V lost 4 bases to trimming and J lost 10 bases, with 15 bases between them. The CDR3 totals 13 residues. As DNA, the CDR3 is TGTGCCAGCAGTTCCCCAGGTGGATACGCGCAGTATTTT. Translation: CASSSPGGYAQYF.

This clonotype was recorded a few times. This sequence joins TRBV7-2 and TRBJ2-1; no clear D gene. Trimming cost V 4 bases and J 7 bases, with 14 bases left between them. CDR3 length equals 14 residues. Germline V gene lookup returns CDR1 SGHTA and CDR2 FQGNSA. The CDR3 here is CASSSRSARNEQFF. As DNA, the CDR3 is TGTGCCAGCAGCTCCCGAAGCGCAAGGAATGAGCAGTTCTTC.

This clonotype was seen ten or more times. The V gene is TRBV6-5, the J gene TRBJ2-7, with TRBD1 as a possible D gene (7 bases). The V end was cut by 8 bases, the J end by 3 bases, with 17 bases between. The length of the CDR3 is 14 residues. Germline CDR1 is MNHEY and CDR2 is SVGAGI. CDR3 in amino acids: CASGPRGVLYEQYF. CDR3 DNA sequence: TGTGCCAGCGGCCCCAGGGGGGTCCTCTACGAGCAGTACTTC.

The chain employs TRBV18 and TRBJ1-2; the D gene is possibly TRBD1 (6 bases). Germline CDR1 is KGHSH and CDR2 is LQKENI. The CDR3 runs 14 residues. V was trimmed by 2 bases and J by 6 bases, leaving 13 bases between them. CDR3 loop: CASSPGVAGDGYTF. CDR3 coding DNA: TGTGCCAGCTCACCAGGAGTGGCAGGGGATGGCTACACCTTC.

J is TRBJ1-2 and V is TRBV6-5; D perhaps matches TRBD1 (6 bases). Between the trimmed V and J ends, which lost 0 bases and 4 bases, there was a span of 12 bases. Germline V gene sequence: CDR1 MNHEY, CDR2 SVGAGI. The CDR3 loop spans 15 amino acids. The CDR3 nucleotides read TGTGCCAGCAGTTACTCGAACAGGGTGTGCTATGGCTACACCTTC. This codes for CASSYSNRVCYGYTF.

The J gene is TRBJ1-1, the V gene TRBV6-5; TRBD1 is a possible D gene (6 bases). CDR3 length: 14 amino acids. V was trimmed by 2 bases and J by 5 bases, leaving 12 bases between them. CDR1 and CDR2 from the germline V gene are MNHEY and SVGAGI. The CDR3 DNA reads TGTGCCAGCAGTTACGGTCAGGGGAGGACTGAAGCTTTCTTT. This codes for CASSYGQGRTEAFF.

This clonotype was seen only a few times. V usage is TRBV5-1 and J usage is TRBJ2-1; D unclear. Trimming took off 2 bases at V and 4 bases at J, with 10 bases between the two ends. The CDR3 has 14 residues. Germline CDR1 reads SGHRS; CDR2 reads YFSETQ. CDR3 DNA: TGCGCCAGCAGCTTCTCGACGGAATACAATGAGCAGTTCTTC. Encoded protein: CASSFSTEYNEQFF.

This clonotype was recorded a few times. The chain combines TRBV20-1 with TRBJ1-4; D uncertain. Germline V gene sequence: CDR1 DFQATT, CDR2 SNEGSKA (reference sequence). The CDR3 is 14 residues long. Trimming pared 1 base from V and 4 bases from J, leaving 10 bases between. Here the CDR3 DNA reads TGCAGTGCTAGAGCCCCCGGACTTAATGAAAAACTGTTTTTT. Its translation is CSARAPGLNEKLFF.

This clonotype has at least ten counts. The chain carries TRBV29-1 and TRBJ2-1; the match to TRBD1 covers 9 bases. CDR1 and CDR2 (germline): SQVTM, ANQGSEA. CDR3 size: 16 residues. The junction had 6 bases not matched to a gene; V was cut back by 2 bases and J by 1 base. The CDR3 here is CSVEPRTGVSYNEQFF. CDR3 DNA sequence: TGCAGCGTTGAACCCCGGACAGGGGTTTCCTACAATGAGCAGTTCTTC.

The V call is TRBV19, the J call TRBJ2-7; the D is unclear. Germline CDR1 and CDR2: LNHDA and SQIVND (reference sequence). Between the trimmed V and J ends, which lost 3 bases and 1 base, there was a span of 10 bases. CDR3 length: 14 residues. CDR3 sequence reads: CASSIGRRSYEQYF. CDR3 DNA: TGTGCCAGTAGTATTGGAAGGCGTTCCTACGAGCAGTACTTC. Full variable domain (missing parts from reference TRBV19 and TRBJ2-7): DGGITQSPKYLFRKEGQNVTLSCEQNLNHDAMYWYRQDPGQGLRLIYYSQIVNDFQKGDIAEGYSVSREKKESFPLTVTSAQKNPTAFYLCASSIGRRSYEQYFGPGTRLTVT.

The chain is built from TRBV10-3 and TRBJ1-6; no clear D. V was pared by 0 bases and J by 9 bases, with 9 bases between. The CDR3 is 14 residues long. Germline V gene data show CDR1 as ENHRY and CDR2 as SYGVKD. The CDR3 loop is CAISESGRGSPLHF. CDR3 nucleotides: TGTGCCATCAGTGAGTCGGGGAGAGGTTCACCCCTCCACTTT.

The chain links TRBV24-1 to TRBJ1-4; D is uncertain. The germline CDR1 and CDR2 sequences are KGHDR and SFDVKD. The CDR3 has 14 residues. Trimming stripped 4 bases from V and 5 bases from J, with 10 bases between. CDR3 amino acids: CATSDNSRNEKLFF. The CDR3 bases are TGTGCCACCAGTGACAACAGTCGAAATGAAAAACTGTTTTTT.

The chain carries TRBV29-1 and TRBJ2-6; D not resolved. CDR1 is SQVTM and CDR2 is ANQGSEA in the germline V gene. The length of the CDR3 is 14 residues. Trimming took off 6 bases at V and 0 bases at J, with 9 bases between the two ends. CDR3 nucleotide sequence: TGCAGCGTCGCCCTAAGCTCTGGGGCCAACGTCCTGACTTTC. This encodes CSVALSSGANVLTF.